Listed below are T cell receptor beta chains from one sample, sequenced in a study of follicular helper T cells after annual influenza vaccination. Libraries were prepared by immunoSEQ multiplex PCR; TCRdb keeps only in-frame clonotypes and omits some of them. Counted here are some 10,000 clones, roughly 85% occurring once; the ten biggest clones make up roughly 0.9%. This specimen consisted of CXCR5- memory CD4+ T cells sorted from blood, obtained 6 weeks after influenza vaccination. Receptors originate from an adult who received the influenza vaccine. Each CDR3 is given with its conserved first and last residue. The D gene is left open where the match is weak. Size values are once, few and many counts, or a class for expanded clones, and some rows have none.

j_call	d_call	clone_size	v_call	cdr3_nt	cdr3_aa
TRBJ2-1	NA	NA	TRBV6-1	TGTGCCAGCAGTGATCCCCACACGGAGTACAAGTTCTTC	CASSDPHTEYKFF
TRBJ1-4	NA	NA	TRBV14	TGTGCCAGCAGCCACCTGGGGGGGCCAAATGAAAAACTGTTTTTT	CASSHLGGPNEKLFF
TRBJ2-7	NA	NA	TRBV2	TGTGCCAGCAGTGAAAGGGGGTTTGCCTACGAGCAGTACTTC	CASSERGFAYEQYF
TRBJ1-2	NA	few	TRBV11-2	TGTGCCAGCAGCCCGCGGACAGTAATCTATGGCTACACCTTC	CASSPRTVIYGYTF
TRBJ2-5	NA	NA	TRBV27	TGTGCCAGCAGTCGGACCCCCGCCGGAGGGACCCAGTACTTC	CASSRTPAGGTQYF
TRBJ1-2	TRBD1	NA	TRBV30	TGTGCCTGGGGACACAGGGGCTCTGGCTACACCTTC	CAWGHRGSGYTF
TRBJ1-1	NA	NA	TRBV28	TGTGCCAGCAGCGTTTCTGGGACTGAAGCTTTCTTT	CASSVSGTEAFF
TRBJ1-1	TRBD1	NA	TRBV19	TGTGCCAGTAGTATACTAGGGACAGGGGAGGGTGCTGAAGCTTTCTTT	CASSILGTGEGAEAFF
TRBJ1-5	NA	NA	TRBV28	TGTGCCAGCAGTTTAGGGCAGTTTTATAGCAATCAGCCCCAGCATTTT	CASSLGQFYSNQPQHF
TRBJ2-5	NA	NA	TRBV5-8	TGTGCCAGCAGCTTGAGGGGGGTAAAAGAGACCCAGTACTTC	CASSLRGVKETQYF
TRBJ2-1	TRBD1	NA	TRBV18	TGTGCCAGCTCACCACCCCGGGACAGAGGATCCTCCTACAATGAGCAGTTCTTC	CASSPPRDRGSSYNEQFF
TRBJ1-3	NA	NA	TRBV13	TGTGCCAGCAGCTTACGGCAGGGAGAGAGAAACACCATATATTTT	CASSLRQGERNTIYF
TRBJ2-3	NA	NA	TRBV19	TGTGCCAGTAGTATCCAGAATACGCAGTATTTT	CASSIQNTQYF
TRBJ1-1	NA	few	TRBV5-1	TGCGCCAGCAGCGGCGGGGGCGGCACTGAAGCTTTCTTT	CASSGGGGTEAFF
TRBJ1-5	TRBD1	NA	TRBV19	TGTGCCAGTAGTATAGGTGTAGGACAGGCCCAGCCCCAGCATTTT	CASSIGVGQAQPQHF
TRBJ1-5	NA	NA	TRBV6-6	TGTGCCAGCAGTGGAGGATCTATAGGTCAGCATTTT	CASSGGSIGQHF
TRBJ1-5	NA	once	TRBV27	TGTGCCAGCAGTTACTATAGCAATCAGCCCCAGCATTTT	CASSYYSNQPQHF
TRBJ1-4	NA	NA	TRBV28	TGTGCCAGCAGTCCTAGCGACCAGAGGGGCGAAAAACTGTTTTTT	CASSPSDQRGEKLFF
TRBJ2-5	TRBD2	NA	TRBV19	TGTGCCAGTAGTACACTAGCGCCCTCCCCTCGGGAGACCCAGTACTTC	CASSTLAPSPRETQYF
TRBJ1-2	NA	NA	TRBV4-3	TGCGCCAGCAGCCAAGACCCACGGATGCCCTATGGCTACACCTTC	CASSQDPRMPYGYTF
TRBJ2-3	NA	NA	TRBV9	TGTGCCAGCAGCAAGCGGACTAGCACAGATACGCAGTATTTT	CASSKRTSTDTQYF
TRBJ1-1	NA	NA	TRBV28	TGTGCCAGCAGTTTAGCCCTACAGCTTAACACTGAAGCTTTCTTT	CASSLALQLNTEAFF